This paragraph covers one TCR beta chain sequence. Its binding antigen is unknown. No much larger clonotype is one base removed from it; base qualities were not supplied. These data originate in a study of blood T cell repertoires in COVID-19 (dated by TCRdb to about 2020). In terms of the full investigation: Collaborator samples came from the United States, Italy and Spain and covered acute and convalescent phases of COVID-19. Subjects who had been exposed to COVID-19, were actively infected with it, or had recovered from it provided the deeply sampled blood TCRbeta repertoires that made up the dataset. The prospective study material was composed of cDNA or gDNA derived from T cells, B-cell-depleted T cells, or PBMCs. Sample metadata almost always included a de-identified subject ID, COVID-19 status, age in years and sex. The repertoires were released in a freely available public database meant as a resource for research on the immune response to SARS-CoV-2. Samples were obtained from the ongoing ImmuneRACE study (first 160 participants) and from approximately 1,200 subjects provided by 6 global collaborators. Where available, HLA class I and class II types were taken from metadata supplied by the sample provider and were not determined by assay-based typing. What the work shows at the level of the full study, not this receptor alone: How much clinical and demographic metadata was included differed by source and by participant, and the metadata was provided uncurated.

Trimmed from V: 0 bases; trimmed from J: 1 base; junction bases lacking a gene match: 10. The CDR3 holds 18 amino acids from the cysteine to the phenylalanine. The only DNA kept is the CDR3, 54 bases in frame from the first base. The immunoSEQ Assay, a bias-controlled multiplex PCR, was used to amplify TCRbeta CDR3 regions from genomic DNA. Per the original workflow: Within the assay, amplification of reference gene primers was used to estimate how many nucleated cells each sample contained. Sequence reads were collapsed and filtered to measure the absolute abundance of every unique TCRbeta CDR3 rearrangement. For each sample, productive Simpson clonality was calculated by taking the square root of Simpson's diversity index across productive rearrangements. TCRdb took over this immuneACCESS table, retaining in-frame rearrangements with V and J assigned. Such tables are incomplete; in checked studies, under half of the missing clones stem from an unresolved V gene, and the remainder is unexplained. From that table come the V and J calls and clone size; the DNA was used to work out D and trimming. The sample records about 250,000 clones, more than 75% of which are singletons. The top ten hold more than 1.5% of the sample.

Participants in the prospective study were aged about 18 to 100 years, lived in approximately 26 United States geographic areas, and enrolled through a virtual design. In the prospective study, participants were assigned to cohorts based on the clinical history participants reported in a screening survey and a study questionnaire. Recovered participants in ImmuneRACE Cohort 3 were defined as having two consecutive negative NP/OP PCR tests, clearance from a healthcare professional, or resolution of symptoms. In the prospective study, whole blood, serum and a nasopharyngeal or oropharyngeal swab were collected from each participant by mobile phlebotomists. Participants in the prospective study had the option to provide additional blood draws and questionnaires over a roughly two-month period. Before DNA extraction, prospective study blood samples were shipped either frozen or at room temperature.

This TCR was recovered from a man in his forties or fifties who had recovered from COVID-19. The V and J genes are TRBV23-1 and TRBJ1-2, with 8 bases in between that match TRBD1. TRBV23-1 is reported as an ORF; its role is uncertain. The specimen was PBMCs or T cells enriched from blood (not recorded which). The sequenced DNA is TGCGCCAGCAGTCAATCCCGTTACCAGACAGGGGATAACTATGGCTACACCTTC. It encodes CASSQSRYQTGDNYGYTF.